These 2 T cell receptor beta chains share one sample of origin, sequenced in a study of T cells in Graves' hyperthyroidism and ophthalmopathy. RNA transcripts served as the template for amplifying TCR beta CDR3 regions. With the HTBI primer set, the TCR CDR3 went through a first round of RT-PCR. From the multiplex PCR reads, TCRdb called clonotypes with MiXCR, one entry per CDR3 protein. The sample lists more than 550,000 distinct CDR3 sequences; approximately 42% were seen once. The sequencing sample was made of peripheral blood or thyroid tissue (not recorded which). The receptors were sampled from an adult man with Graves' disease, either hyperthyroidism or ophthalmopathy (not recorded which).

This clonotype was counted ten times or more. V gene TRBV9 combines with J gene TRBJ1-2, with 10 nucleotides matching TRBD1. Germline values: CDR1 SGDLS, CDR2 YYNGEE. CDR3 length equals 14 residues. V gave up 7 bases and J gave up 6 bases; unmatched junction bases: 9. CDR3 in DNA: TGTGCCAGCCGTCCCCCCGGGACAGGGGATGGCTACACCTTC. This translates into CASRPPGTGDGYTF. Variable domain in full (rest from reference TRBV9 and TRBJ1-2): DSGVTQTPKHLITATGQRVTLRCSPRSGDLSVYWYQQSLDQGLQFLIQYYNGEERAKGNILERFSAQQFPDLHSELNLSSLELGDSALYFCASRPPGTGDGYTFGSGTRLTVV.

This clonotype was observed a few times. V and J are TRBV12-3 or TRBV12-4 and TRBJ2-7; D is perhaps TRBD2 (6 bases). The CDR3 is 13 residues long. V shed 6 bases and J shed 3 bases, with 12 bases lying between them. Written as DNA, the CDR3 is TGTGCCAGCAGAACCGGGACTGTCTACGAGCAGTACTTC. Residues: CASRTGTVYEQYF.